This T cell receptor (beta chain) appears in the sequencing data of a study of T cells after yellow fever vaccination. Looking at the study overall: Researchers used SMART-Seq v4 Ultra Low Input to prepare fractions that had low cell numbers.

The CDR3 contains 12 residues. Germline lookup yields CDR1 SQVTM and CDR2 ANQGSEA. The ends were cut back, 4 bases at V and 9 bases at J, with 13 bases in the middle. This clonotype was seen a handful of times. Antigen: not known. From the 5' RACE reads, TCRdb called clonotypes with MiXCR, one entry per CDR3 protein. The sample lists about 60,000 distinct CDR3 sequences; roughly 6.9% were seen once. Overall study findings and caveats: Repertoires sorted by FACS could include abundant clonotypes that are contaminants from the bulk population. Peaking on day 5 versus 15, the secondary response was faster but weaker.

This TCR was recovered from a man between 18 and 29 years old who received the YFV17D yellow fever vaccine. The chain carries TRBV29-1 and TRBJ2-1; D not certain. Here the sequenced sample was CD8+ T cells sorted from PBMCs, taken on the day of the first yellow fever vaccination. The CDR3 is CSVASQRPEQFF. The CDR3 nucleotides read TGCAGCGTTGCCTCCCAGCGTCCTGAGCAGTTCTTC.